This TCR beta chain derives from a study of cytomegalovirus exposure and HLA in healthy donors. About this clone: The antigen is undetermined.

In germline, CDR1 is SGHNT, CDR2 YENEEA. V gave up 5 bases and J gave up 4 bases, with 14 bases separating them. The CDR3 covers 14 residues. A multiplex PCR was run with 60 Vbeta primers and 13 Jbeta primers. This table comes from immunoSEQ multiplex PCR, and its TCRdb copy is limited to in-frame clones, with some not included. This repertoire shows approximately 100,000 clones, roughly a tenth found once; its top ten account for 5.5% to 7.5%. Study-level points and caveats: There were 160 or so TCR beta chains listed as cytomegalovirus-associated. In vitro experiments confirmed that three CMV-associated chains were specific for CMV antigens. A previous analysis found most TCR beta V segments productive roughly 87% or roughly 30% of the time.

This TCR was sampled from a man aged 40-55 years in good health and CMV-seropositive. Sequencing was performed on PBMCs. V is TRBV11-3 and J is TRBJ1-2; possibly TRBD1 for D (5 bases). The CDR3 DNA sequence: TGTGCCAGCAGCCCCCGGGGGGTCTCCTATGGCTACACCTTC. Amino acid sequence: CASSPRGVSYGYTF.